Below, 28 T cell receptor beta chains from the same sample are listed, as sequenced in a study of cytomegalovirus exposure and HLA in healthy donors. Primers: 60 Vbeta forward and 13 Jbeta reverse. Sequenced by immunoSEQ multiplex PCR; TCRdb stores in-frame clones only, minus some. The table lists about 140,000 clones, roughly 77% of them singletons, with 3% to 4% in the top ten. The sequencing input was PBMCs. These receptors all come from a female donor in good health and CMV-seronegative.

The chain is built from TRBV28 and TRBJ1-6, with 9 bases matching TRBD1. The CDR3 consists of 14 residues. The germline V gene encodes CDR1 MDHEN and CDR2 SYDVKM. The J segment lost 10 bases and the V segment lost 2 bases, leaving 3 bases of the junction unmatched. The CDR3 is CASSLGTGRSPLHF. The DNA of the CDR3 is TGTGCCAGCAGTTTAGGGACAGGGCGGTCACCCCTCCACTTT.

This chain uses TRBV7-2 with TRBJ1-1; D perhaps matches TRBD1 (5 bases). V was cut by 7 bases and J by 4 bases, with 19 bases left in between. There are 15 residues in the CDR3. Germline V CDR1 and CDR2: SGHTA, FQGNSA. CDR3 in amino acids: CASTAEGRRVTEAFF. Written as DNA, the CDR3 is TGTGCCAGCACAGCCGAGGGGAGGCGGGTCACTGAAGCTTTCTTT.

The chain has TRBV7-2 and TRBJ2-4; TRBD2 agrees at 13 bases. The CDR3 has 17 residues. CDR1 is SGHTA, CDR2 FQGNSA, per germline. V was clipped by 4 bases and J by 8 bases; unmatched bases: 11. The CDR3, as DNA: TGTGCCAGCAGCTCGGAATGGACTAGCGGGGGCAGGGACATTCAGTACTTC. Translated, it gives CASSSEWTSGGRDIQYF. Based on the CDR3 plus reference TRBV7-2 and TRBJ2-4, the full variable domain is GAGVSQSPSNKVTEKGKDVELRCDPISGHTALYWYRQSLGQGLEFLIYFQGNSAPDKSGLPSDRFSAERTGGSVSTLTIQRTQQEDSAVYLCASSSEWTSGGRDIQYFGAGTRLSVL.

The J gene is TRBJ2-1, the V gene TRBV9, with D perhaps matching TRBD2 (5 bases). Germline-derived CDR1 and CDR2 are SGDLS and YYNGEE. Trimming cost V 0 bases and J 4 bases, with 11 bases left between them. The CDR3 contains 15 residues. The CDR3 DNA follows: TGTGCCAGCAGCGTAGGAGTAGCGTCTTACAATGAGCAGTTCTTC. Translating gives CASSVGVASYNEQFF.

This chain uses TRBV6-1 with TRBJ2-5; D uncertain. The V and J ends lost 3 bases and 7 bases respectively, with 15 bases between them. This CDR3 is built from 14 residues. From germline, CDR1 is MNHNS and CDR2 SASEGT. CDR3 DNA: TGTGCCAGCAGTGACGAAAAGATCGCTAGGACCCAGTACTTC. It translates to CASSDEKIARTQYF.

The chain carries TRBV5-1 and TRBJ2-1, with 9 bases fitting TRBD2. With V trimmed by 2 bases and J by 1 base, 10 bases remained unmatched. The CDR3 is 18 amino acids. Germline-derived CDR1 and CDR2 are SGHRS and YFSETQ. CDR3 amino acids: CASSFRASGEVSYNEQFF. CDR3 sequence (DNA): TGCGCCAGCAGCTTCCGGGCTAGCGGGGAGGTATCCTACAATGAGCAGTTCTTC.

This clone was recorded only once. The rearrangement joins TRBV21-1 to TRBJ2-7; TRBD2 was called by the table and not checked on the DNA. TRBV21-1 is marked as a pseudogene. The CDR3 loop spans 17 amino acids. The CDR3 is CASSKEKRASGSNEQYF. CDR3 coding DNA: TGTGCCAGCAGCAAAGAGAAAAGGGCTAGCGGGAGTAACGAGCAGTACTTC.

The chain links TRBV14 to TRBJ2-3; D ambiguous. The CDR3 length is 14 residues. Germline V gene data show CDR1 as SGHDN and CDR2 as FVKESK. V was pared by 3 bases and J by 0 bases, with 7 bases between. As DNA, the CDR3 is TGTGCCAGCAGCCAGAGCGCCAGCACAGATACGCAGTATTTT. Protein product: CASSQSASTDTQYF. Using reference TRBV14 and TRBJ2-3 for the parts outside the CDR3, the full variable domain is EAGVTQFPSHSVIEKGQTVTLRCDPISGHDNLYWYRRVMGKEIKFLLHFVKESKQDESGMPNNRFLAERTGGTYSTLKVQPAELEDSGVYFCASSQSASTDTQYFGPGTRLTVL.

V is TRBV7-2 and J is TRBJ2-5; the match to TRBD2 covers 9 bases. This CDR3 is built from 15 residues. With V trimmed by 2 bases and J by 4 bases, 5 bases remained unmatched. Germline lookup yields CDR1 SGHTA and CDR2 FQGNSA. CDR3 sequence: CASSLPSGVPETQYF. In DNA, the CDR3 is TGTGCCAGCAGCTTACCTAGCGGGGTTCCAGAGACCCAGTACTTC.

The J gene is TRBJ2-5, the V gene TRBV2; TRBD1 matches at 12 bases. Per germline, CDR1 SNHLY and CDR2 FYNNEI. This CDR3 region has 14 residues. V shed 8 bases and J 5 bases; nucleotides not matched to a gene: 6. The CDR3, as DNA: TGTGCCAGCCGGGACAGGGGGCTCGGGGAGACCCAGTACTTC. As protein: CASRDRGLGETQYF.

The V and J genes are TRBV7-2 and TRBJ2-7; 9 positions match TRBD2. Trimming took 1 base from V and 4 from J; bases not matched to a gene: 5. CDR1 is SGHTA and CDR2 is FQGNSA in the germline V gene. The CDR3 spans 15 residues. The DNA for the CDR3 is TGTGCCAGCAGCTTAGGGGCTAGCGGGGAGTACGAGCAGTACTTC. Translated: CASSLGASGEYEQYF.

This rearrangement joins TRBV28 to TRBJ1-2; 10 positions agree with TRBD1. This CDR3 is built from 14 residues. After removal of 4 bases from V and 7 bases from J, the junction contained 6 bases not matched to a gene. Germline V lookup: CDR1 MDHEN, CDR2 SYDVKM. The CDR3 loop reads CASSYPGQGFGYTF. CDR3 bases: TGTGCCAGCAGTTACCCGGGACAGGGGTTTGGCTACACCTTC.

V is TRBV6-5 and J is TRBJ2-2; 10 bases agree with TRBD2. CDR1 is MNHEY, CDR2 SVGAGI, per germline. With 9 bases clipped from V and 4 bases from J, the junction kept 8 bases outside the gene matches. The CDR3 runs 15 residues. Here the CDR3 reads CASTRASGSTGELFF. CDR3 DNA sequence: TGTGCCAGTACGAGGGCTAGCGGGAGCACCGGGGAGCTGTTTTTT.

This clone was found a few times. The chain couples TRBV2 to TRBJ1-5; 7 bases match TRBD1. V trimming: 5 bases; J trimming: 1 base; junction bases outside the gene matches: 11. The CDR3 runs to 17 residues. Germline loops: CDR1 SNHLY, CDR2 FYNNEI. The CDR3 region is CASSPDTGVGSNQPQHF. In DNA, the CDR3 is TGTGCCAGCAGTCCCGATACAGGGGTGGGGAGCAATCAGCCCCAGCATTTT. Together with reference TRBV2 and TRBJ1-5, the CDR3 gives the full variable domain: EPEVTQTPSHQVTQMGQEVILRCVPISNHLYFYWYRQILGQKVEFLVSFYNNEISEKSEIFDDQFSVERPDGSNFTLKIRSTKLEDSAMYFCASSPDTGVGSNQPQHFGDGTRLSIL.

This clone was seen only once. The gene calls are TRBV5-1 and TRBJ1-5, with 7 nucleotides matching TRBD1. J lost 0 bases, V lost 4 bases, and 4 bases had no gene match. CDR3 size: 15 residues. Per germline, CDR1 SGHRS and CDR2 YFSETQ. For the CDR3, the DNA is TGCGCCAGCAGCCCAGGGGGTTATAGCAATCAGCCCCAGCATTTT. Encoded protein: CASSPGGYSNQPQHF. The full variable domain, completed using reference TRBV5-1 and TRBJ1-5, is KAGVTQTPRYLIKTRGQQVTLSCSPISGHRSVSWYQQTPGQGLQFLFEYFSETQRNKGNFPGRFSGRQFSNSRSEMNVSTLELGDSALYLCASSPGGYSNQPQHFGDGTRLSIL.

The gene calls are TRBV9 and TRBJ2-7; 8 bases match TRBD1. This CDR3 comprises 14 residues. Unmatched junction bases numbered 6, after V lost 4 bases and J lost 3 bases. The germline gives CDR1 SGDLS, CDR2 YYNGEE. CDR3 loop: CASSTGTGNYEQYF. In nucleotides, the CDR3 is TGTGCCAGCAGCACGGGGACAGGTAACTACGAGCAGTACTTC.

This chain uses TRBV5-1 with TRBJ1-4, with D unclear. The CDR3 length is 15 residues. The germline V gene has CDR1 SGHRS and CDR2 YFSETQ. Trimming left V 4 bases short and J 0 bases short, with 10 bases between. The CDR3 here is CASSDPRATNEKLFF. The DNA for the CDR3 is TGCGCCAGCAGCGACCCACGGGCAACTAATGAAAAACTGTTTTTT. The variable domain in full, completed from reference TRBV5-1 and TRBJ1-4, reads KAGVTQTPRYLIKTRGQQVTLSCSPISGHRSVSWYQQTPGQGLQFLFEYFSETQRNKGNFPGRFSGRQFSNSRSEMNVSTLELGDSALYLCASSDPRATNEKLFFGSGTQLSVL.

Here the CDR3 reads CASSPGTGYEQYF. The CDR3 DNA is TGTGCCAGTAGCCCCGGGACAGGCTACGAGCAGTACTTC. The chain recombines TRBV19 with TRBJ2-5; 8 nucleotides line up with TRBD1. Near its end, the DNA agrees better with TRBJ2-7, so the J call may be wrong. This CDR3 comprises 13 residues. Per germline, CDR1 LNHDA and CDR2 SQIVND (reference sequence).

V gene TRBV9 combines with J gene TRBJ1-2, with 8 positions matching TRBD1. Germline trimming cut 4 bases from V and 8 bases from J; bases unmatched to any gene: 16. CDR1 and CDR2 from the germline V gene are SGDLS and YYNGEE. The CDR3 loop spans 16 amino acids. This CDR3 is CASSPNPGTGLLGYTF. The CDR3 nucleotides read TGTGCCAGCAGCCCGAACCCCGGGACAGGCCTCTTGGGCTACACCTTC.

The chain recombines TRBV7-2 with TRBJ1-2, with D perhaps TRBD1 (6 bases). Germline loops: CDR1 SGHTA, CDR2 FQGNSA. V lost 6 bases and J 2 bases, leaving 13 bases between the germline ends. The CDR3 is made up of 14 amino acids. The CDR3 DNA reads TGTGCCAGCAGACCACAGGGAATAAACTATGGCTACACCTTC. Encoded protein: CASRPQGINYGYTF.

The chain carries TRBV9 and TRBJ2-3, with TRBD1 matching 10 bases. Germline V gene sequence: CDR1 SGDLS, CDR2 YYNGEE. CDR3 length equals 14 residues. J lost 13 bases, V lost 3 bases, and 11 bases had no gene match. The CDR3, as DNA: TGTGCCAGCAGCGAAGGTAGTGGGGACAGGGGAAAGTATTTT. Amino acid sequence: CASSEGSGDRGKYF. Based on the CDR3 plus reference TRBV9 and TRBJ2-3, the full variable domain is DSGVTQTPKHLITATGQRVTLRCSPRSGDLSVYWYQQSLDQGLQFLIQYYNGEERAKGNILERFSAQQFPDLHSELNLSSLELGDSALYFCASSEGSGDRGKYFGPGTRLTVL.

J is TRBJ2-2 and V is TRBV10-1; D uncertain. The CDR3 extends over 14 amino acids. Germline CDR1 and CDR2: WNHNN and SYGVQD (reference sequence). V was clipped by 4 bases and J by 1 base, with 7 bases between them. CDR3 DNA: TGCGCCAGCAGTGCCACGGTGAACACCGGGGAGCTGTTTTTT. It yields the protein CASSATVNTGELFF.

The chain links TRBV13 to TRBJ2-1; 9 bases line up with TRBD2. The CDR3 is 16 residues long. The V gene end was trimmed by 2 bases and the J gene end by 7 bases; junction bases not matched to a gene: 9. Per the germline V gene, CDR1 is PRHDT and CDR2 is FYEKMQ (reference sequence). CDR3 sequence (DNA): TGTGCCAGCAGCTTAAATCGGTTGCGGGAGGGGAATGAGCAGTTCTTC. Its translation is CASSLNRLREGNEQFF. Full variable domain (outside the CDR3, taken from reference TRBV13 and TRBJ2-1): AAGVIQSPRHLIKEKRETATLKCYPIPRHDTVYWYQQGPGQDPQFLISFYEKMQSDKGSIPDRFSAQQFSDYHSELNMSSLELGDSALYFCASSLNRLREGNEQFFGPGTRLTVL.

The chain couples TRBV7-2 to TRBJ1-5; the match to TRBD1 covers 7 bases. The junction had 6 bases not matched to a gene; V was cut back by 0 bases and J by 7 bases. The CDR3 sequence is 15 residues long. Germline values: CDR1 SGHTA, CDR2 FQGNSA. In nucleotides, the CDR3 is TGTGCCAGCAGCTTAGCCTGGACAGGAGGCCAGCCCCAGCATTTT. It specifies CASSLAWTGGQPQHF.

This sequence joins TRBV19 and TRBJ1-5; 8 bases line up with TRBD1. The junction had 15 bases not matched to a gene; V was cut back by 7 bases and J by 10 bases. The CDR3 is 15 amino acids. Germline CDR1 LNHDA, CDR2 SQIVND (reference sequence). The CDR3 coding sequence is TGTGCCAGTACCGGGGCCCGGGACAGGCTTCGTCCCCAGCATTTT. This encodes CASTGARDRLRPQHF.

This rearrangement joins TRBV5-5 to TRBJ2-2; D unresolved. The CDR3 is 12 amino acids. Germline CDR1 reads SGHKS; CDR2 reads YYEKEE (reference sequence). V was clipped by 1 base and J by 6 bases, with 4 bases between them. CDR3 region: CASSLRSGELFF. The CDR3 nucleotides read TGTGCCAGCAGCTTGCGGTCCGGGGAGCTGTTTTTT.

The chain uses TRBV5-8 and TRBJ1-1, with 9 nucleotides matching TRBD1. The CDR3 loop spans 16 amino acids. Germline CDR1 is SGHTS and CDR2 is YDEGEE. V trimming: 4 bases; J trimming: 1 base; junction bases outside the gene matches: 8. The CDR3 loop reads CASSQDRGLGNTEAFF. The CDR3 coding sequence is TGTGCCAGCAGCCAAGACAGGGGGTTGGGGAACACTGAAGCTTTCTTT.

The CDR3 nucleotides are TGTGCCAGCAGCACCATCCAGGGGAACACTGAAGCTTTCTTT. Amino acids: CASSTIQGNTEAFF. The V call is TRBV5-6, the J call TRBJ1-1; maybe TRBD1 (5 bases). Germline V gene lookup returns CDR1 SGHDT and CDR2 YYEEEE. The CDR3 is 14 amino acids. Trimming left V 4 bases short and J 1 base short, with 11 bases between.